This T cell receptor (beta chain) was sequenced in a study of CD8 T cells in ankylosing spondylitis. Notes on the study in general: From matched ankylosing spondylitis synovial fluid, disease-linked clones were reportedly recovered at significantly enriched levels. Peripheral blood samples showed relatively rare disease-linked clones, and these clones were CD8+.

TCRdb called the 5' RACE reads again in MiXCR, with one record for every CDR3 protein. The sample has 150,000 to 200,000 distinct CDR3 sequences; approximately 13% are singletons. The CDR3 covers 14 residues. Germline lookup yields CDR1 MRHNA and CDR2 SNTAGT. Deletions cut 6 bases from V and 1 base from J, with 11 bases between. As regards this clonotype: Its antigen is still unknown.

This clonotype originated in a female donor with ankylosing spondylitis or in good health (not recorded which). This rearrangement joins TRBV6-4 to TRBJ2-3; TRBD1 might be the D (5 bases). Material for sequencing was blood, either unsorted or a sorted T cell fraction (not recorded which). This CDR3 is CASSLQGGTDTQYF. The CDR3 nucleotides are TGTGCCAGCAGCCTTCAAGGGGGCACAGATACGCAGTATTTT.